These T cell receptor beta chains were read from a single sample in a study of T-cell reconstitution after alpha-beta-depleted transplantation in children. TCRdb re-called the PCR reads with MiXCR, one entry per CDR3 protein. The table lists over 400,000 distinct CDR3 sequences, 9.5% to 15% of them singletons. Specimen: PBMCs from the stem cell graft donor, collected from the stem cell graft. These receptors were taken from a human donor who donated a stem cell graft to a child with combined immunodeficiency. Each CDR3 is given with its conserved first and last residue. D genes are given only for firm matches. Clone sizes are given selectively: once, few, many, or a class where the clone is expanded.

j_call clone_size d_call v_call cdr3_nt cdr3_aa
TRBJ2-4 - - TRBV12-3/TRBV12-4 TGTGCCAGCAGTTTAGTCAGGGGCCCAAACATTCAGTACTTC CASSLVRGPNIQYF
TRBJ2-3 - - TRBV11-2 TGTGCCAGCAGCCCAGGGGCTATCAGGGGCCCTCTTATCACAGATACGCAGTATTTT CASSPGAIRGPLITDTQYF
TRBJ2-1 - TRBD2 TRBV19 TGTGCCAGTAGTATAGCTAGCGGAGCTTACAATGAGCAGTTCTTC CASSIASGAYNEQFF
TRBJ2-1 - - TRBV7-3 TGTGCCAGCAGCTTAGGAGCCCCGGGAGAGTCTTACAATGAGCAGTTCTTC CASSLGAPGESYNEQFF
TRBJ2-7 few - TRBV9 TGTGCCAGCAAGGGAAGGGTTGGAAGAGGCTTTTCTCGGGAGCAGTACTTC CASKGRVGRGFSREQYF
TRBJ2-5 many - TRBV12-3/TRBV12-4 TGTGCCAGCAGTTTCTCTAGCTTGGAGACCCAGTACTTC CASSFSSLETQYF
TRBJ2-1 many TRBD2 TRBV7-9 TGTGCCAGCAGCTCCGGACTAGCGGATCTGGTGCAGTTCTTC CASSSGLADLVQFF
TRBJ2-1 - - TRBV10-3 TGTGCCACCTTCGGCAATGAGCAGTTCTTC CATFGNEQFF
TRBJ1-5 - - TRBV4-2 TGTGCCAGCAGCCAAGAGCGAATCGGCGTTTACCAGCCCCAGCATTTT CASSQERIGVYQPQHF
TRBJ2-6 few TRBD2 TRBV7-3 TGTGCCAGCAGCTTAAGGGGACTAGCGGGAGACGTCCTGACTTTC CASSLRGLAGDVLTF
TRBJ1-1 few - TRBV5-1 TGCGCCAGCAGCTCAACTAGAGAAGCTTTCTTT CASSSTREAFF
TRBJ2-1 many TRBD1 TRBV5-5 TGTGCCAGCACCTGGGACAGTGACAATGAGCAGTTCTTC CASTWDSDNEQFF
TRBJ2-3 - TRBD2 TRBV7-9 TGTGCCAGCAGCTTGCTGGGGGACTACTCACATACGCAGTATTTT CASSLLGDYSHTQYF
TRBJ2-7 - - TRBV4-2 TGTGCCATGGGCCCCGGGGTATCTTACGAGCAGTACTTC CAMGPGVSYEQYF
TRBJ2-4 few - TRBV20-1 TGCAGTGCTAGAGATCGTCCAGGGAGAAACATTCAGTACTTC CSARDRPGRNIQYF
TRBJ1-1 few - TRBV7-9 TGTGCCAGCAGCTTATTCGGGGGCTCGAGCACTGAAGCTTTCTTT CASSLFGGSSTEAFF
TRBJ2-7 - - TRBV6-5 TGTGCCAGCAGTTACTCGAGGACGGGCGCGGGAAACGAGCAGTACTTC CASSYSRTGAGNEQYF
TRBJ2-3 few TRBD1 TRBV9 TGTGCCAGCAGCGTGGGGACAGGCTGGACAGATACGCAGTATTTT CASSVGTGWTDTQYF
TRBJ2-1 few - TRBV7-3 TGTGCCAGCAGCCCAGCGCGGGCCTACAATGAGCAGTTCTTC CASSPARAYNEQFF
TRBJ1-2 few - TRBV5-5 TGTGCCAGCAGCTTGGCCCGGACGGACCCTAACTATGGCTACACCTTC CASSLARTDPNYGYTF
TRBJ2-7 many TRBD2 TRBV7-2 TGTGCCAGCAGCTTACGGACTAGCGGGATTATCTACGAGCAGTACTTC CASSLRTSGIIYEQYF
TRBJ1-2 - - TRBV18 TGTGCCAGCTCACCCGGGGTCGAGACGAACTATGGCTACACCTTC CASSPGVETNYGYTF
TRBJ2-4 many TRBD2 TRBV12-3/TRBV12-4 TGTGCCAGCAGTTCGGGGGGAGCCAAAAACATTCAGTACTTC CASSSGGAKNIQYF
TRBJ1-1 - TRBD1 TRBV5-8 TGTGCCAGCAGGTTCACCATTGGACAGGAATGGACTGAAGCTTTCTTT CASRFTIGQEWTEAFF
TRBJ1-1 - TRBD1 TRBV12-3/TRBV12-4 TGTGCCAGCACCCAACCCACAGGGGTAGGGGTCACTGAAGCTTTCTTT CASTQPTGVGVTEAFF
TRBJ2-1 few TRBD1 TRBV24-1 TGTGCCACCAGTGATTTTGGGACAGGGGTTCATGAGCAGTTCTTC CATSDFGTGVHEQFF
TRBJ2-7 many TRBD1 TRBV12-3/TRBV12-4 TGTGCCAGCAGTTTAAGGTCGTGGAGGCAGGGGGATTCCTACGAGCAGTACTTC CASSLRSWRQGDSYEQYF
TRBJ1-2 few TRBD1 TRBV5-1 TGCGCCAGCACGTCGAGACAGGGATCGGACTACACCTTC CASTSRQGSDYTF
TRBJ2-3 - TRBD2 TRBV7-2 TGTGCCAGCAGCTTCAATCTAGCGGGGGGGCTCTTGCAGTATTTT CASSFNLAGGLLQYF
TRBJ2-7 many TRBD1 TRBV7-9 TGTGCCAGCAGCTTAGAATTCCGGGACAGGGTTCGCGAGCAGTACTTC CASSLEFRDRVREQYF
TRBJ2-7 - - TRBV20-1 TGCAGTGCTAGGGCTGCGGACGGCGGGTTCTCCTACGAGCAGTACTTC CSARAADGGFSYEQYF
TRBJ2-2 - - TRBV12-3/TRBV12-4 TGTGCCAGCAGTTCTAGTATAGGGGGCACCGGGGAGCTGTTTTTT CASSSSIGGTGELFF
TRBJ1-2 - - TRBV5-1 TGCGCCAGCAGTTTTGACGGAGTCTACACCTTC CASSFDGVYTF
TRBJ2-1 - TRBD2 TRBV4-3 TGCGCCAGCAGCCAAGACCCCTCGGCGGGGGGCTCCTACAATGAGCAGTTCTTC CASSQDPSAGGSYNEQFF
TRBJ2-7 many - TRBV12-3/TRBV12-4 TGTGCCAGCAGTCTCGATGTGGTCCTCTACGAGCAGTACTTC CASSLDVVLYEQYF
TRBJ2-5 few - TRBV6-2/TRBV6-3 TGTGCCAGCAGTTTACTAGTTGGGACCCAGTACTTC CASSLLVGTQYF
TRBJ1-1 few - TRBV24-1 TGTGCCACCAGTGATCCGGGAGACGGGAACACTGAAGCTTTCTTT CATSDPGDGNTEAFF
TRBJ2-3 - TRBD1 TRBV28 TGTGCCAGCAGTTTCTCCGGGACAGCCACAAAGAGCACAGATACGCAGTATTTT CASSFSGTATKSTDTQYF
TRBJ1-4 few - TRBV7-2 TGTGCCAGCAGCCCGGTGGGCAGGGCCCTTGAAAAACTGTTTTTT CASSPVGRALEKLFF
TRBJ2-1 many - TRBV4-3 TGCGCCAGCAGCCACGACAGTCGGGTCAATGAGCAGTTCTTC CASSHDSRVNEQFF
TRBJ2-1 - TRBD2 TRBV25-1 TGTGCCAGCAGTGAATGGGTAATTAGCGGGAGAGACAATGAGCAGTTCTTC CASSEWVISGRDNEQFF
TRBJ2-1 many TRBD2 TRBV29-1 TGCAGCGTTGGACTAGCGGGGGAGGGCGAGCAGTTCTTC CSVGLAGEGEQFF
TRBJ2-5 - - TRBV7-9 TGTGCCAGCAGCCCGGGGTCGTCTCAAGAGACCCAGTACTTC CASSPGSSQETQYF
TRBJ2-3 few - TRBV6-4 TGTGCCAGCAGTGAGGGAGCCACAGATACGCAGTATTTT CASSEGATDTQYF
TRBJ1-3 - - TRBV7-2 TGTGCCAGCAGTCTAGGGCGAGTAGGGGACTCTGGAAACACCATATATTTT CASSLGRVGDSGNTIYF
TRBJ2-7 - TRBD2 TRBV7-2 TGTGCCAGCAGCCCCGTCTCTACTAGCGGGGTTCACGAGCAGTACTTC CASSPVSTSGVHEQYF